A single sample gave rise to the 8 T cell receptor beta chains below, sequenced in a study of OX40 agonist ivuxolimab in advanced cancers. Receptor amplification or capture employed the immunoSEQ multiplex PCR assay. TCRdb carries this immuneACCESS record with in-frame sequences only. Its versions omit some clonotypes, under half of them owing to an unresolved V gene in the studies checked, with the rest unexplained. Present in this sample are tens of thousands of clones, around 83% of which were seen just once. Clones ranked in the top ten supply about 1.1% of the sample. Here the sequenced sample was CD4+ or CD8+ T cells sorted from blood, taken in a trial of the OX40 agonist ivuxolimab. These receptor sequences come from an adult with an advanced solid tumor such as melanoma, head and neck, liver or kidney cancer.

The chain joins TRBV6-1 to TRBJ2-4; a weak D match, TRBD1 (6 bases). Deletions cut 7 bases from V and 6 bases from J, with 13 bases between. Germline V gene lookup returns CDR1 MNHNS and CDR2 SASEGT. This CDR3 region has 13 residues. Here the CDR3 DNA reads TGTGCCAGCAAGTGGGGGCAGGGAAACATTCAGTACTTC. Its protein product is CASKWGQGNIQYF.

V and J are TRBV27 and TRBJ1-1, with D uncertain. The CDR3 spans 13 residues. Trimming removed 3 bases at V and 8 bases at J, with 13 bases between. Germline V gene data show CDR1 as MNHEY and CDR2 as SMNVEV (reference sequence). Written as DNA, the CDR3 is TGTGCCAGCAGTTTGGACGAGACTGCCGAAGCTTTCTTT. It encodes CASSLDETAEAFF.

The genes are TRBV7-2 and TRBJ2-1; TRBD2 matches 9 bases. The CDR3 sequence is 14 residues long. The germline CDR1 and CDR2 sequences are SGHTA and FQGNSA. The trim removed 4 bases at V and 7 bases at J, leaving 5 bases unmatched. The CDR3: CASSSSGMSNEQFF. CDR3 bases: TGTGCCAGCAGCTCTAGCGGGATGAGTAATGAGCAGTTCTTC.

J is TRBJ1-2 and V is TRBV18; weak D call: TRBD1 (5 bases). CDR1 and CDR2 from the germline V gene are KGHSH and LQKENI. V dropped 5 bases and J dropped 8 bases, with 15 bases sitting between them. CDR3 length: 13 residues. In nucleotides, the CDR3 is TGTGCCAGCTCATCGGAGGGGATCGAAGGCTACACCTTC. Its translation: CASSSEGIEGYTF.

This clone has more than one count but fewer than ten. The rearrangement joins TRBV11-2 to TRBJ1-5; 11 nucleotides align to TRBD1. The CDR3 spans 14 residues. Germline assignment: CDR1 SGHAT and CDR2 FQNNGV. The ends lost 4 bases at V and 7 bases at J; junction bases unmatched: 3. CDR3 amino acids: CASSWGQGEQPQHF. Here the CDR3 DNA reads TGTGCCAGCAGCTGGGGACAGGGGGAACAGCCCCAGCATTTT.

The rearrangement joins TRBV12-5 to TRBJ2-3; 7 nucleotides agree with TRBD2. Germline CDR1 LGHNT, CDR2 FRNRAP. The CDR3 contains 14 residues. The V gene end was trimmed by 6 bases and the J gene end by 1 base; junction bases not matched to a gene: 4. The CDR3 bases are TGTGCTAGTGGCGGACGGGAGGGCACAGATACGCAGTATTTT. Translated: CASGGREGTDTQYF.

This chain uses TRBV5-6 with TRBJ1-1, with D possibly matching TRBD1 (5 bases). Looked up from germline, CDR1 is SGHDT and CDR2 is YYEEEE. Between the trimmed V and J ends, which lost 1 base and 5 bases, there was a span of 15 bases. The CDR3 has 15 amino acids. Here the CDR3 reads CASSLSQGGRTEAFF. The CDR3 nucleotides read TGTGCCAGCAGCTTGTCCCAGGGAGGACGTACTGAAGCTTTCTTT.

The rearrangement joins TRBV5-1 to TRBJ2-5; D remains ambiguous. CDR1 is SGHRS and CDR2 is YFSETQ in the germline V gene. Trimming stripped 0 bases from V and 0 bases from J, with 0 bases between. The CDR3 extends over 12 amino acids. CDR3 DNA sequence: TGCGCCAGCAGCTTGGACCAAGAGACCCAGTACTTC. Amino acids: CASSLDQETQYF. Looking up the rest from reference TRBV5-1 and TRBJ2-5 gives the full variable domain: KAGVTQTPRYLIKTRGQQVTLSCSPISGHRSVSWYQQTPGQGLQFLFEYFSETQRNKGNFPGRFSGRQFSNSRSEMNVSTLELGDSALYLCASSLDQETQYFGPGTRLLVL.